The rows below give T cell receptor beta chains drawn from one sample of a study of T cells after yellow fever vaccination. TCRdb analysed the 5' RACE reads with MiXCR anew, one entry per CDR3 protein. The sample shows approximately 93,000 distinct CDR3 sequences, approximately 5.5% of them seen only once. Sequencing used CD8+ T cells sorted from PBMCs, obtained 10 days after the yellow fever booster vaccination. Receptors were obtained from a man younger than 30 who received the YFV17D yellow fever vaccine. Both conserved end residues are part of each CDR3. Fields, in order: D gene, V gene, clone size, CDR3 length, J gene, CDR3 protein, CDR3 DNA. The D gene is left open where the match is weak. The listing skips clone size in some rows; elsewhere it reads once, few, many or a size class.

.	TRBV4-1	.	17	TRBJ1-3	CASSQAGLPFSGNTIYF	TGCGCCAGCAGCCAAGCGGGCCTGCCTTTTTCTGGAAACACCATATATTTT
TRBD1	TRBV4-1	once	15	TRBJ1-2	CASSHPTGPNYGYTF	TGCGCCAGCAGCCACCCGACAGGGCCAAACTATGGCTACACCTTC
TRBD1	TRBV27	.	16	TRBJ2-2	CASSPITGGNTGELFF	TGTGCCAGCAGTCCAATCACAGGGGGGAACACCGGGGAGCTGTTTTTT
TRBD1	TRBV4-3	few	16	TRBJ1-6	CASSQELGTGNSPLHF	TGCGCCAGCAGCCAAGAGCTGGGGACAGGGAATTCACCCCTCCACTTT
.	TRBV6-5	few	12	TRBJ2-3	CASSYGPDTQYF	TGTGCCAGCAGTTACGGACCAGATACGCAGTATTTT
.	TRBV16	.	15	TRBJ2-2	CASSQSRQGPGELFF	TGTGCCAGCAGCCAATCCCGTCAGGGACCCGGGGAGCTGTTTTTT
.	TRBV5-1	few	13	TRBJ2-7	CASSLGAPYEQYF	TGCGCCAGCAGCTTGGGGGCCCCATACGAGCAGTACTTC
.	TRBV10-3	.	14	TRBJ1-1	CAISDAGSVTEAFF	TGTGCCATCAGTGATGCAGGGAGCGTCACTGAAGCTTTCTTT
TRBD2	TRBV18	many	18	TRBJ2-3	CASSPRRSSGVLSDTQYF	TGTGCCAGCTCACCACGTCGGTCTAGCGGGGTGCTCTCAGATACGCAGTATTTT
.	TRBV7-6	.	14	TRBJ2-1	CASSFQGLGNEQFF	TGTGCCAGCAGCTTCCAGGGGCTGGGTAATGAGCAGTTCTTC
.	TRBV27	.	14	TRBJ2-2	CASSLRTAAGELFF	TGTGCCAGCAGTTTAAGGACAGCGGCCGGGGAGCTGTTTTTT
TRBD1	TRBV6-2/TRBV6-3	few	15	TRBJ2-1	CASSYRDRVHNEQFF	TGTGCCAGCAGTTACCGGGACAGGGTACACAATGAGCAGTTCTTC
.	TRBV4-1	many	12	TRBJ2-5	CASSQVAEAQYF	TGCGCCAGCAGCCAGGTAGCGGAGGCCCAGTACTTC
TRBD1	TRBV27	.	15	TRBJ1-1	CASSLTGDEGTEAFF	TGTGCCAGCAGTTTAACAGGGGACGAGGGGACTGAAGCTTTCTTT
TRBD1	TRBV7-2	.	14	TRBJ1-1	CASSLGQGETEAFF	TGTGCCAGCAGCTTAGGACAGGGGGAAACTGAAGCTTTCTTT
.	TRBV12-3/TRBV12-4	.	14	TRBJ2-2	CASRGWTMTGELFF	TGTGCCAGCAGGGGCTGGACAATGACCGGGGAGCTGTTTTTT
TRBD1	TRBV15	many	16	TRBJ2-3	CATSTGDSRWADTQYF	TGTGCCACCAGCACCGGGGACAGCCGCTGGGCAGATACGCAGTATTTT
TRBD2	TRBV4-1	few	14	TRBJ2-3	CASRRGGDQDTQYF	TGCGCCAGCAGACGGGGGGGTGATCAAGATACGCAGTATTTT
.	TRBV21-1	many	13	TRBJ2-5	CASSTKRGETQYF	TGTGCCAGCAGCACCAAGCGAGGGGAGACCCAGTACTTC
.	TRBV7-8	.	12	TRBJ2-3	CASSFKGGTQYF	TGTGCCAGCAGCTTTAAGGGGGGTACGCAGTATTTT
TRBD2	TRBV7-9	.	17	TRBJ2-3	CASSRTTSGVLKDTQYF	TGTGCCAGCAGCCGAACAACTAGCGGCGTCCTTAAAGATACGCAGTATTTT
TRBD2	TRBV5-1	few	16	TRBJ2-1	CASSPRTSGGLYEQFF	TGCGCCAGCAGCCCAAGGACTAGCGGGGGTCTTTATGAGCAGTTCTTC
.	TRBV29-1	few	13	TRBJ2-2	CSVRQVTTGELFF	TGCAGCGTGAGACAGGTTACCACCGGGGAGCTGTTTTTT
.	TRBV29-1	.	13	TRBJ1-2	CSVPDEKNYGYTF	TGCAGCGTTCCGGATGAGAAGAACTATGGCTACACCTTC
TRBD2	TRBV9	.	15	TRBJ2-2	CASSGGGGGTGELFF	TGTGCCAGCAGCGGCGGCGGGGGGGGAACCGGGGAGCTGTTTTTT
.	TRBV6-6	few	16	TRBJ1-1	CASSYPEAGFETEAFF	TGTGCCAGCAGTTACCCAGAGGCGGGCTTCGAGACTGAAGCTTTCTTT
.	TRBV7-6	few	17	TRBJ1-5	CASSLAIGTGTNQPQHF	TGTGCCAGCAGCTTAGCCATCGGGACGGGAACTAATCAGCCCCAGCATTTT
.	TRBV7-2	few	15	TRBJ2-3	CASSLRHRSTDTQYF	TGTGCCAGCAGCTTACGGCACAGGAGCACAGATACGCAGTATTTT
.	TRBV4-2	few	15	TRBJ2-2	CASSQGLSYTGELFF	TGTGCCAGCAGCCAAGGTTTAAGCTACACCGGGGAGCTGTTTTTT
.	TRBV4-1	.	14	TRBJ2-7	CASSQFREEDEQYF	TGCGCCAGCAGCCAATTTAGGGAGGAGGACGAGCAGTACTTC
.	TRBV7-2	.	18	TRBJ2-5	CASSLARNRWLVGETQYF	TGTGCCAGCAGCTTAGCGCGTAACAGGTGGCTGGTTGGGGAGACCCAGTACTTC
.	TRBV5-6	.	12	TRBJ2-1	CASSWGSGEQFF	TGTGCCAGCAGCTGGGGGTCCGGTGAGCAGTTCTTC
.	TRBV4-3	few	15	TRBJ2-2	CASSQDPQSDGELFF	TGCGCCAGCAGCCAAGATCCTCAGTCCGACGGGGAGCTGTTTTTT
TRBD1	TRBV12-3/TRBV12-4	many	14	TRBJ1-2	CASSSGQANYGYTF	TGTGCCAGCAGTTCGGGACAGGCAAACTATGGCTACACCTTC
.	TRBV27	.	13	TRBJ2-7	CASSSADSYEQYF	TGTGCCAGCAGTTCAGCCGACAGCTACGAGCAGTACTTC
TRBD2	TRBV6-5	.	16	TRBJ2-1	CASSYSRSGATNEQFF	TGTGCCAGCAGTTACTCGAGAAGCGGGGCTACCAATGAGCAGTTCTTC
.	TRBV5-1	many	16	TRBJ2-1	CASSLYQGSSYNEQFF	TGCGCCAGCAGCTTGTACCAGGGCAGCTCCTACAATGAGCAGTTCTTC
TRBD2	TRBV7-2	.	17	TRBJ2-3	CASSDPNSGGVTDTQYF	TGTGCCAGCAGCGACCCTAATAGCGGGGGGGTCACAGATACGCAGTATTTT